This entry lists 4 T cell receptor beta chains sequenced from one sample in a study of cytomegalovirus exposure and HLA in healthy donors. The PCR employed 60 Vbeta primers together with 13 Jbeta primers. TCRdb's table, derived via immunoSEQ multiplex PCR, lists solely in-frame clones and lacks some. The data hold roughly 160,000 clones, with 75% observed a single time. The sequenced sample was PBMCs. The receptors were gathered from a middle-aged woman in good health and CMV-seropositive.

Here the CDR3 reads CASSSGTSGLRETQYF. For the CDR3, the DNA is TGTGCCAGCAGTTCCGGGACTAGCGGGCTTCGAGAGACCCAGTACTTC. This sequence joins TRBV28 and TRBJ2-5, with 12 bases that match TRBD2. The CDR3 is 16 amino acids. J lost 4 bases, V lost 4 bases, and 7 bases had no gene match. The germline V gene encodes CDR1 MDHEN and CDR2 SYDVKM.

V gene TRBV2 combines with J gene TRBJ2-3; 13 bases are shared with TRBD2. V shed 2 bases and J 4 bases; nucleotides not matched to a gene: 3. Germline CDR1 and CDR2: SNHLY and FYNNEI. This CDR3 contains 16 residues. The CDR3 bases are TGTGCCAGCAGTGAAAATGGACTAGCGGGAGCAGATACGCAGTATTTT. Protein sequence: CASSENGLAGADTQYF.

J is TRBJ1-5 and V is TRBV18, with 7 positions matching TRBD1. The V segment lost 5 bases and the J segment 1 base; nucleotides outside the gene matches: 5. This CDR3 spans 15 amino acids. Germline CDR1 and CDR2: KGHSH and LQKENI. DNA of the CDR3: TGTGCCAGCTCAGAAGGACAGGCGAGCAATCAGCCCCAGCATTTT. Its translation: CASSEGQASNQPQHF.

This clone was recorded only once. J is TRBJ2-2 and V is TRBV5-1, with TRBD1 matching 7 bases. This CDR3 is built from 16 residues. Per the germline V gene, CDR1 is SGHRS and CDR2 is YFSETQ. V lost 2 bases and J lost 4; bases outside the gene matches: 8. The CDR3 bases are TGCGCCAGCAGCTTAGTGCGGGCAGGGGGCACCGGGGAGCTGTTTTTT. Protein sequence: CASSLVRAGGTGELFF.